The clone carrying this T cell receptor (beta chain) was picked up many times. Seattle patients were enrolled during active infection and followed longitudinally. This specimen belongs to a study of blood T cell repertoires in COVID-19. Study overall: The United States, Italy and Spain were the sources of the acute and convalescent COVID-19 samples. In each case, the material was cDNA or gDNA derived from T cells, B-cell-depleted T cells, or PBMCs.

The length of the CDR3 is 13 residues. V was clipped by 8 bases and J by 6 bases; unmatched bases: 7. The germline V gene has CDR1 SNHLY and CDR2 FYNNEI. In the authors' workflow: Amplification with reference gene primers provided the estimates of nucleated cell counts. The protocol was immunoSEQ multiplex PCR, while the TCRdb copy is restricted to in-frame clones and leaves out a portion. V and J calls and clone size are as listed in that table; D and trimming were resolved from the DNA. The sample gives around 210,000 clones, roughly 85% of which show up once; approximately 5.1% is in the top ten. V and J are TRBV2 and TRBJ1-1; 9 bases are shared with TRBD1. This clonotype was sampled from a man aged 45 to 65 with COVID-19, enrolled during active disease. Sequencing used peripheral blood. DNA of the CDR3: TGTGCCAGCTGGCAGGGACAGGGCGCTGAAGCTTTCTTT. Translating it yields CASWQGQGAEAFF.